Below, 2 T cell receptor beta chains from the same sample are listed, as sequenced in a study of shared clonotypes between healthy human individuals. Profiling relied on immunoSEQ multiplex PCR, and the TCRdb table lists in-frame clones only, not all of them. Of about 530,000 clones listed, about 79% are singletons. The sample comprised PBMCs. The receptors derive from a woman between 35 and 50 years old in good health. Some clones in this sample may be carry-over from other donors' samples.

The table lists this clone with a few counts. The genes are TRBV5-4 and TRBJ2-2; maybe TRBD1 (5 bases). This CDR3 spans 12 amino acids. Germline V lookup: CDR1 SGHNT, CDR2 YYREEE (reference sequence). V was pared by 3 bases and J by 8 bases, with 8 bases between. CDR3 DNA: TGTGCCAGCAGCTCACAGGCAGGGGAGCTGTTTTTT. Its protein is CASSSQAGELFF.

The chain combines TRBV29-1 with TRBJ2-7; no reliable D call. The CDR3 is made up of 13 amino acids. CDR1 and CDR2 from the germline V gene are SQVTM and ANQGSEA. V was clipped by 4 bases and J by 2 bases, with 12 bases between them. The CDR3 here is CSVVMTRPYEQYF. CDR3 sequence (DNA): TGCAGCGTTGTCATGACCAGACCCTACGAGCAGTACTTC.